This is a list of T cell receptor beta chains from one sample in a study of blood T cells in healthy people across ages. TCRdb independently ran MiXCR on the 5' RACE reads; one entry per CDR3 protein. The table lists over 950,000 distinct CDR3 sequences, 35% to 45% of them singletons, with roughly 14% in the top ten. The sample comprised blood. Source of these receptors: a man younger than 30 in good health. The CDR3 runs from the conserved cysteine through the conserved F or W. The D gene is left open where the match is weak. Where a row states a size, it is once, few, many or the class of an expanded clone; other rows omit it.

NA	TRBV7-2	TRBJ2-7	NA	17	CASSPLPQGKAYNEQYF	TGTGCCAGCAGCCCTCTCCCCCAGGGAAAGGCCTACAATGAGCAGTACTTC
NA	TRBV5-1	TRBJ1-1	few	13	CASRAVVNTEAFF	TGCGCCAGCAGGGCAGTCGTGAACACTGAAGCTTTCTTT
NA	TRBV12-3/TRBV12-4	TRBJ2-5	NA	14	CASSLVGFGETQYF	TGTGCCAGCAGTTTAGTCGGTTTTGGGGAGACCCAGTACTTC
TRBD1	TRBV24-1	TRBJ2-3	NA	16	CATSDLKGASTDTQYF	TGTGCCACCAGTGATTTGAAGGGGGCTAGCACAGATACGCAGTATTTT
NA	TRBV5-1	TRBJ2-1	NA	15	CASSIGGAQYNEQFF	TGCGCCAGCAGCATCGGAGGGGCCCAGTACAATGAGCAGTTCTTC
NA	TRBV3-1	TRBJ2-3	NA	14	CASSQDVVTDTQYF	TGTGCCAGCAGCCAAGATGTCGTCACAGATACGCAGTATTTT
NA	TRBV10-3	TRBJ1-2	many	15	CAISESRQRNYGYTF	TGTGCCATCAGTGAGTCGAGGCAGAGGAACTATGGCTACACCTTC
TRBD2	TRBV20-1	TRBJ2-7	NA	17	CSARLAGGQGSYNEQYF	TGCAGTGCTAGACTAGCGGGGGGGCAGGGGTCCTACAATGAGCAGTACTTC
NA	TRBV6-2/TRBV6-3	TRBJ2-7	few	15	CASSYSDGSPYEQYF	TGTGCCAGCAGTTACTCAGATGGGTCGCCGTACGAGCAGTACTTC
NA	TRBV4-2	TRBJ1-1	few	12	CASSQDPPEAFF	TGTGCCAGCAGCCAAGATCCCCCTGAAGCTTTCTTT
NA	TRBV21-1	TRBJ1-4	NA	14	CASSKDRGNEKLFF	TGTGCCAGCAGCAAAGACAGGGGTAATGAAAAACTGTTTTTT
TRBD1	TRBV6-4	TRBJ2-2	NA	16	CASSDGTDTNTGELFF	TGTGCCAGCAGTGACGGGACAGATACGAACACCGGGGAGCTGTTTTTT
TRBD2	TRBV12-5	TRBJ2-5	few	12	CASAWGGETQYF	TGTGCTAGTGCCTGGGGGGGAGAGACCCAGTACTTC
TRBD1	TRBV5-8	TRBJ2-4	NA	18	CASSLGTGLGFAKNIQYF	TGTGCCAGCAGCTTAGGGACAGGTTTGGGGTTCGCCAAAAACATTCAGTACTTC
NA	TRBV20-1	TRBJ1-1	few	13	CSAQRPLSTEAFF	TGCAGTGCGCAGCGCCCCCTGAGCACTGAAGCTTTCTTT
NA	TRBV12-3/TRBV12-4	TRBJ1-5	NA	15	CASSPRREGGQPQHF	TGTGCCAGCAGCCCTAGGAGGGAGGGAGGTCAGCCCCAGCATTTT
TRBD2	TRBV12-3/TRBV12-4	TRBJ2-3	NA	19	CASSFGTSGGYGRPDTQYF	TGTGCCAGCAGTTTTGGCACTAGCGGGGGGTACGGTCGGCCAGATACGCAGTATTTT
TRBD1	TRBV7-3	TRBJ2-3	NA	17	CASSLTGTVGRTDTQYF	TGTGCCAGCAGCTTAACCGGGACAGTCGGGCGGACAGATACGCAGTATTTT
NA	TRBV9	TRBJ2-1	NA	14	CASSTGRSYNEQFF	TGTGCCAGCAGCACCGGCCGCTCCTACAATGAGCAGTTCTTC
TRBD1	TRBV20-1	TRBJ1-5	NA	16	CSAMNRGSYGNQPQHF	TGCAGTGCCATGAACAGGGGATCATATGGCAATCAGCCCCAGCATTTT
NA	TRBV21-1	TRBJ2-7	NA	16	CASSNPTPGGSYEQYF	TGTGCCAGCAGCAACCCAACACCAGGGGGCTCCTACGAGCAGTACTTC
NA	TRBV5-1	TRBJ2-1	many	13	CASSQGLRNEQFF	TGCGCCAGCAGCCAAGGGTTGAGGAATGAGCAGTTCTTC
NA	TRBV14	TRBJ2-6	NA	17	CASSQERGGSGANVLTF	TGTGCCAGCAGCCAAGAAAGGGGAGGCTCTGGGGCCAACGTCCTGACTTTC